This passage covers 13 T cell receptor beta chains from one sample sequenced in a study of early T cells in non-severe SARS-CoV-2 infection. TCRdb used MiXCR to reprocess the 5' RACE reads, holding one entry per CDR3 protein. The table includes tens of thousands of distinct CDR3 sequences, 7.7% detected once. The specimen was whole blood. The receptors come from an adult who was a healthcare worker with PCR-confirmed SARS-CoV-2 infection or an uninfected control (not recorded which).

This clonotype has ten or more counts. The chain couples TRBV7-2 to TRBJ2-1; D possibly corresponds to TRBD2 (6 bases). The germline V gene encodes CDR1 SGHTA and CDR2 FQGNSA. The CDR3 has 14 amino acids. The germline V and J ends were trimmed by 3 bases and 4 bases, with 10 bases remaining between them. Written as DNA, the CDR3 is TGTGCCAGCAGCTTCGGGAGCTCGTACAATGAGCAGTTCTTC. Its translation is CASSFGSSYNEQFF.

The CDR3 protein is CASTVRTGVNSPLHF. The DNA for the CDR3 is TGTGCCAGCACCGTTAGGACAGGGGTTAATTCACCCCTCCACTTT. This sequence joins TRBV2 and TRBJ1-6; 9 bases are shared with TRBD1. Germline values: CDR1 SNHLY, CDR2 FYNNEI. The CDR3 runs to 15 residues. V was pared by 7 bases and J by 6 bases, with 7 bases of the junction left unmatched.

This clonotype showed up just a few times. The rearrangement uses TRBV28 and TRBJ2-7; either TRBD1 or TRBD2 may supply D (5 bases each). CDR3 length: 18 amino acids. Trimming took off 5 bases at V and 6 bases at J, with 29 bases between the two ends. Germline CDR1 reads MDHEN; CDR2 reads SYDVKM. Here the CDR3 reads CASSVPGFGTSGRSEQYF. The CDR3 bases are TGTGCCAGCAGTGTCCCGGGTTTTGGGACGTCTGGGAGAAGCGAGCAGTACTTC.

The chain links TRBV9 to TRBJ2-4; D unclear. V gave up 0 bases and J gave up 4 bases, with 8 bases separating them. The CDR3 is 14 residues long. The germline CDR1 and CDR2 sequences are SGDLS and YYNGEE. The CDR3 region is CASSVGYRKNIQYF. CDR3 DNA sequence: TGTGCCAGCAGCGTAGGCTACAGAAAAAACATTCAGTACTTC.

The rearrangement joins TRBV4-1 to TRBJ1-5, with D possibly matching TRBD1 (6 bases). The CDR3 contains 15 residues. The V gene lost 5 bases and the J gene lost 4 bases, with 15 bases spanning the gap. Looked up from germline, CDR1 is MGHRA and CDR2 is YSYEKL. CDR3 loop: CASSLTGLGNQPQHF. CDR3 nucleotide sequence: TGCGCCAGCAGCTTGACAGGTCTCGGAAATCAGCCCCAGCATTTT.

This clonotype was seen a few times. DNA for the CDR3: TGTGCCAGCAGCTCGCGACTAGCGTTGATGGGGAATGAGCAGTTCTTC. It translates to CASSSRLALMGNEQFF. The chain is built from TRBV14 and TRBJ2-1; 8 nucleotides line up with TRBD2. This CDR3 has 16 amino acids. Germline-derived CDR1 and CDR2 are SGHDN and FVKESK. J was trimmed by 7 bases and V by 5 bases; bases with no gene match: 13. The full variable domain, its missing parts supplied by reference TRBV14 and TRBJ2-1, is EAGVTQFPSHSVIEKGQTVTLRCDPISGHDNLYWYRRVMGKEIKFLLHFVKESKQDESGMPNNRFLAERTGGTYSTLKVQPAELEDSGVYFCASSSRLALMGNEQFFGPGTRLTVL.

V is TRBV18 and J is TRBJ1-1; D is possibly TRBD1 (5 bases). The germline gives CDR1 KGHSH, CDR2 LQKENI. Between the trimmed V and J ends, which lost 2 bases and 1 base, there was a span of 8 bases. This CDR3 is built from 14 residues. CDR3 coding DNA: TGTGCCAGCTCACCATTGACAGAGAACACTGAAGCTTTCTTT. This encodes CASSPLTENTEAFF.

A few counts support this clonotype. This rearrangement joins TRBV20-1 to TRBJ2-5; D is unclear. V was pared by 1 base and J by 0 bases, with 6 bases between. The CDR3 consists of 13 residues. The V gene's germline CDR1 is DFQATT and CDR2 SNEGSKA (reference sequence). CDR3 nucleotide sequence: TGCAGTGCTAGAGGAATAGACCAAGAGACCCAGTACTTC. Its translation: CSARGIDQETQYF.

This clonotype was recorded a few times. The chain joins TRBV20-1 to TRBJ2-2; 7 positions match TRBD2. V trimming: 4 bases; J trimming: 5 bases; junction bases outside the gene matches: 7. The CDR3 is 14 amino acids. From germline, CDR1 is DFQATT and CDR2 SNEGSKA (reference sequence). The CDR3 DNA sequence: TGCAGTGCTACTCGTCGGGGGGTTACCGGGGAGCTGTTTTTT. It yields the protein CSATRRGVTGELFF.

Here the CDR3 DNA reads TGTGCCAGCAGCTACAGGGCTTCAGGGGGTGAAGCTTTCTTT. It yields the protein CASSYRASGGEAFF. The chain recombines TRBV7-8 with TRBJ1-1, with 7 bases identical to TRBD1. Germline CDR1 is SGHVS and CDR2 is FQNEAQ. CDR3 size: 14 residues. The J segment lost 7 bases and the V segment lost 4 bases, leaving 9 bases of the junction unmatched.

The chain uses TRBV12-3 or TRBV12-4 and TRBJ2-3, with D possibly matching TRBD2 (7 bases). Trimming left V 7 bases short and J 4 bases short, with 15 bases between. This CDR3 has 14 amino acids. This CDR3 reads CASTWGGLSDTQYF. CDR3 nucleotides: TGTGCCAGCACCTGGGGGGGGCTTTCAGATACGCAGTATTTT.

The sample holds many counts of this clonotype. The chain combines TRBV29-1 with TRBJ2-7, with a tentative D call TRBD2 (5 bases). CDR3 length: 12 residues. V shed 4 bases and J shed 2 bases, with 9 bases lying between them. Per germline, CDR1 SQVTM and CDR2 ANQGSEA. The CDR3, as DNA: TGCAGCGTTGGCCCGGGGACCTACGAGCAGTACTTC. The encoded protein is CSVGPGTYEQYF.

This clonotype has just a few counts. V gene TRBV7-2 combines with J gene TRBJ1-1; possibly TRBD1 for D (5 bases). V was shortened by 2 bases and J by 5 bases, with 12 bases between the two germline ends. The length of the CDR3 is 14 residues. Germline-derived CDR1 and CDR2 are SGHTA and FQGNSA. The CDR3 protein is CASSLRGALTEAFF. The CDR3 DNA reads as TGTGCCAGCAGCTTACGAGGGGCTTTGACTGAAGCTTTCTTT.